Below, 20 T cell receptor beta chains from the same sample are listed, as sequenced in a study of shared clonotypes between healthy human individuals (dated by TCRdb to 2019 to 2021). Library creation used the immunoSEQ multiplex PCR assay. TCRdb mirrors the immuneACCESS table, restricted to in-frame sequences. Some clones are absent from its copies; in checked studies, under half trace to an unresolved V gene, and the reason for the others is unknown. The sample table holds about 2,100,000 clones, of which roughly 91% were seen once. The leading ten clones occupy around 1.7% of the sample. For the CD8 naive samples, CD45RO-negative cells were positively selected for CCR7, yielding a CD45RA+CCR7+ population from which TemRA cells were excluded. The material sequenced was naive CD8+ T cells from PBMCs. The cell subset or site label on this specimen signifies: CD45RA+CCR7+. These receptors were taken from a man aged 18 to 35 in good health. Some clones in this sample may be carry-over from other donors' samples.

This rearrangement joins TRBV30 to TRBJ2-1, with 9 bases fitting TRBD2. The CDR3 extends over 14 amino acids. The V gene end was trimmed by 1 base and the J gene end by 4 bases; junction bases not matched to a gene: 2. Germline V gene data show CDR1 as GTSNPN and CDR2 as SVGIG (reference sequence). The CDR3 nucleotides read TGTGCCTGGAGTGAGCGGGAGGAGTACAATGAGCAGTTCTTC. Protein sequence: CAWSEREEYNEQFF.

The chain couples TRBV29-1 to TRBJ2-2; D ambiguous. Germline CDR1 SQVTM, CDR2 ANQGSEA. V lost 7 bases and J 6 bases, leaving 6 bases between the germline ends. The CDR3 totals 10 residues. For the CDR3, the DNA is TGCAGCGCTCACGCCGGGGAGCTGTTTTTT. This sequence encodes CSAHAGELFF.

CDR3: CASSVGNLAATYEQYF. The CDR3 DNA reads as TGTGCCAGCAGTGTCGGGAATCTAGCGGCCACCTACGAGCAGTACTTC. The chain uses TRBV25-1 and TRBJ2-5; 7 bases align to TRBD2. Matching the DNA end better, TRBJ2-7 makes the J call doubtful. Germline lookup yields CDR1 MGHDK and CDR2 SYGVNS. The CDR3 sequence is 16 residues long.

This rearrangement joins TRBV30 to TRBJ2-7, with D possibly being TRBD2 (5 bases). This CDR3 has 11 amino acids. Germline CDR1 and CDR2: GTSNPN and SVGIG (reference sequence). The germline V and J ends were trimmed by 5 bases and 5 bases, with 10 bases remaining between them. CDR3 bases: TGTGCCTGGGGATTCGGGGACGAGCAGTACTTC. Translating it yields CAWGFGDEQYF.

This clone was detected only once. The rearrangement links TRBV9 to TRBJ2-1; TRBD2 aligns across 9 bases. The V gene's germline CDR1 is SGDLS and CDR2 YYNGEE. Unmatched junction bases numbered 16, after V lost 4 bases and J lost 8 bases. The CDR3 runs to 17 residues. CDR3 amino acids: CASSSHRLAGVFYEQFF. The DNA for the CDR3 is TGTGCCAGCAGCTCCCACCGTTTAGCGGGGGTTTTCTATGAGCAGTTCTTC.

Regarding this clone: A much larger clone lies a single base off, so this may be a read error. This rearrangement joins TRBV7-2 to TRBJ2-7, with unresolved D. The CDR3 consists of 11 residues. V was clipped by 5 bases and J by 2 bases, with 4 bases between them. Germline CDR1 SGHTA, CDR2 FQGNSA. DNA of the CDR3: TGTGCCAGCAGCGACCCCTACGAGCAGTACTTC. Translation gives CASSDPYEQYF.

The chain joins TRBV13 to TRBJ2-7, with D unresolved. This CDR3 has 14 amino acids. Germline V gene sequence: CDR1 PRHDT, CDR2 FYEKMQ (reference sequence). V gave up 5 bases and J gave up 2 bases, with 13 bases separating them. CDR3 amino acids: CASSAQDGTYEQYF. CDR3 in DNA: TGTGCCAGCAGCGCCCAAGACGGCACCTACGAGCAGTACTTC.

Points on this clone: Other DNA sequences in this specimen translate into the identical CDR3. This chain links TRBV9 with TRBJ2-7; D is undetermined. The CDR3 covers 14 residues. Germline V CDR1 and CDR2: SGDLS, YYNGEE. Trimming removed 0 bases at V and 0 bases at J, with 7 bases between. CDR3 DNA: TGTGCCAGCAGCGTAGGGTTGACCTCCTACGAGCAGTACTTC. As protein: CASSVGLTSYEQYF.

This chain links TRBV4-1 with TRBJ1-2; no reliable D call. This CDR3 is built from 13 residues. The V and J ends lost 3 bases and 7 bases respectively, with 12 bases between them. CDR1 and CDR2 (germline): MGHRA, YSYEKL. The CDR3 DNA sequence: TGCGCCAGCAGCCATCCCATCGGGTCTGGCTACACCTTC. Amino acids: CASSHPIGSGYTF.

The chain links TRBV5-1 to TRBJ2-1; 7 bases are shared with TRBD2. CDR3 length equals 18 residues. Germline CDR1 reads SGHRS; CDR2 reads YFSETQ. V lost 4 bases to trimming and J lost 8 bases; unmatched junction nucleotides: 21. CDR3 residues: CASSPLAGQIGLGDEQFF. The CDR3 bases are TGCGCCAGCAGCCCCCTTGCGGGGCAAATAGGACTAGGGGATGAGCAGTTCTTC.

The chain has TRBV9 and TRBJ2-1, with D perhaps matching TRBD2 (6 bases). The V gene's germline CDR1 is SGDLS and CDR2 YYNGEE. The V end was cut by 2 bases, the J end by 1 base, with 13 bases between. This CDR3 region has 16 residues. The CDR3 region has the DNA TGTGCCAGCAGCGTGGCGGGGACGGATTCCTACAATGAGCAGTTCTTC. It is translated as CASSVAGTDSYNEQFF.

The rearrangement links TRBV5-5 to TRBJ1-1, with D perhaps TRBD1 (5 bases). The CDR3 has 14 residues. V lost 4 bases, J lost 5 bases, and 15 bases lay in between. Germline lookup yields CDR1 SGHKS and CDR2 YYEKEE (reference sequence). The CDR3: CASSPNGGRTEAFF. In nucleotides, the CDR3 is TGTGCCAGCAGCCCGAATGGGGGTAGGACTGAAGCTTTCTTT.

There are a few counts of this clone. The rearrangement joins TRBV27 to TRBJ1-1, with D perhaps matching TRBD1 (5 bases). The CDR3 sequence is 14 residues long. Deletions cut 7 bases from V and 4 bases from J, with 16 bases between. In germline, CDR1 is MNHEY, CDR2 SMNVEV (reference sequence). CDR3 nucleotide sequence: TGTGCCAGCAACCCCGATCTGGGGGGCACTGAAGCTTTCTTT. Translated: CASNPDLGGTEAFF.

The chain couples TRBV5-1 to TRBJ2-7, with TRBD2 matching over 7 bases. Unmatched junction bases numbered 3, after V lost 2 bases and J lost 1 base. Germline V gives CDR1 SGHRS, CDR2 YFSETQ. There are 14 residues in the CDR3. The chain's CDR3 is CASSFLAVSYEQYF. Written as DNA, the CDR3 is TGCGCCAGCAGCTTCCTAGCGGTATCCTACGAGCAGTACTTC. The whole variable domain, filled in from reference TRBV5-1 and TRBJ2-7, reads KAGVTQTPRYLIKTRGQQVTLSCSPISGHRSVSWYQQTPGQGLQFLFEYFSETQRNKGNFPGRFSGRQFSNSRSEMNVSTLELGDSALYLCASSFLAVSYEQYFGPGTRLTVT.

The CDR3 nucleotides read TGTGCCAGCAGTTTCACGGTAGCCAAAAACATTCAGTACTTC. It specifies CASSFTVAKNIQYF. The gene calls are TRBV28 and TRBJ2-4; no clear D gene. The V gene's germline CDR1 is MDHEN and CDR2 SYDVKM. The CDR3 consists of 14 residues. Trimming shortened V by 3 bases and J by 0 bases, and 6 bases separated the two germline ends.

The rearrangement links TRBV5-1 to TRBJ2-7, with D unresolved. V dropped 1 base and J dropped 2 bases, with 22 bases sitting between them. Germline CDR1 is SGHRS and CDR2 is YFSETQ. This CDR3 is built from 18 residues. CDR3 nucleotide sequence: TGCGCCAGCAGCTTGTGGCTGGGGTTTGGGAATAGAACCTACGAGCAGTACTTC. Its protein product is CASSLWLGFGNRTYEQYF.

The chain uses TRBV28 and TRBJ2-7, with TRBD1 identical over 9 bases. Germline CDR1 MDHEN, CDR2 SYDVKM. The length of the CDR3 is 14 residues. Losses at the gene ends were 7 bases for V and 9 bases for J; bases not matched to a gene: 13. The CDR3 loop reads CASTPWGQGIGQYF. CDR3 in DNA: TGTGCCAGCACCCCGTGGGGACAGGGAATAGGGCAGTACTTC.

Concerning this clone itself: The identical CDR3 is also encoded by other nucleotide sequences in the sample. The chain recombines TRBV28 with TRBJ2-1, with 11 bases identical to TRBD2. The V segment lost 6 bases and the J segment 4 bases; nucleotides outside the gene matches: 5. Germline CDR1 reads MDHEN; CDR2 reads SYDVKM. The CDR3 consists of 15 residues. DNA for the CDR3: TGTGCCAGCAGCCCCCTAGCGGGGGGTTACAATGAGCAGTTCTTC. This sequence encodes CASSPLAGGYNEQFF.

This rearrangement joins TRBV15 to TRBJ1-1; no clear D. Germline V CDR1 and CDR2: LNHNV, YYDKDF (reference sequence). The CDR3 is 15 amino acids. V was clipped by 1 base and J by 8 bases, with 17 bases between them. The CDR3 DNA is TGTGCCACCAGCAGAGGGATGACTCCCTGGGGAGAAGCTTTCTTT. This sequence encodes CATSRGMTPWGEAFF.

Comment on this clone: Other DNA sequences within the sample encode an identical CDR3. The chain uses TRBV7-9 and TRBJ2-2, with D perhaps being TRBD1 or TRBD2 (5 bases each). The V end was cut by 5 bases, the J end by 6 bases, with 10 bases between. From germline, CDR1 is SEHNR and CDR2 FQNEAQ (reference sequence). The CDR3 has 13 amino acids. The CDR3 DNA reads as TGTGCCAGCAGCCCTGGGACCCCCGGGGAGCTGTTTTTT. Translated, it gives CASSPGTPGELFF.